This T cell receptor (beta chain) was profiled in a study of response to subunit inactivated influenza vaccine. Study results and caveats: T cells newly recruited by each seasonal influenza vaccination are few, the authors suggested.

The CDR3 contains 15 residues. Trimming left V 0 bases short and J 3 bases short, with 10 bases between. Germline CDR1 is SGDLS and CDR2 is YYNGEE. TCRdb redid the calling of the RT-PCR reads with MiXCR, one entry per CDR3 protein. The table has about 500,000 distinct CDR3 sequences, 16% seen once. Points on this clonotype: Its antigen is unidentified.

The receptor was derived from a man aged 45-69 years who received an inactivated influenza vaccine. The J gene is TRBJ2-4, the V gene TRBV9, with D unresolved. Sample: CD4+ T cells sorted from PBMCs, taken less than 25 months after vaccination. The CDR3 is CASSVGEGLKNIQYF. The CDR3 region has the DNA TGTGCCAGCAGCGTAGGGGAAGGGCTCAAAAACATTCAGTACTTC.